This passage covers 8 T cell receptor beta chains from one sample sequenced in a study of blood T cell repertoires in COVID-19 (dated by TCRdb to the early 2020s). The method behind the library was the immunoSEQ multiplex PCR assay. Held by TCRdb, this immuneACCESS table contains in-frame sequences only and omits some clones. Under half of the omission traces to an unresolved V gene where checked; the cause of the rest is unknown. The sample table lists 110,000 to 150,000 clones, around 88% of them with a count of one. The ten largest account for 1.5% of the sample. The sequenced material came from peripheral blood. The receptors shown here come from a woman aged 55-69 years with acute or convalescent COVID-19.

The J gene is TRBJ2-5, the V gene TRBV4-3; TRBD2 aligns across 12 bases. V trimming: 0 bases; J trimming: 3 bases; junction bases outside the gene matches: 8. CDR1 and CDR2 from the germline V gene are LGHNA and YSLEER. This CDR3 region has 18 residues. The CDR3 DNA reads TGCGCCAGCAGCCAAGATCTGGGGGCTAGCGGGGGGGAAGAGACCCAGTACTTC. Amino acid sequence: CASSQDLGASGGEETQYF.

V and J are TRBV6-2 or TRBV6-3 and TRBJ1-2, with D unresolved. Germline V lookup: CDR1 MNHEY, CDR2 SVGEGT. This CDR3 contains 13 residues. Between the trimmed V and J ends, which lost 0 bases and 6 bases, there was a span of 8 bases. CDR3 in amino acids: CASSYSRGNGYTF. The CDR3 nucleotides read TGTGCCAGCAGTTACTCTCGAGGGAATGGCTACACCTTC.

V and J are TRBV5-5 and TRBJ2-3, with TRBD2 identical over 12 bases. The germline V gene has CDR1 SGHKS and CDR2 YYEKEE (reference sequence). CDR3 length: 17 residues. The trim removed 0 bases at V and 2 bases at J, leaving 4 bases unmatched. The CDR3 region is CASSLELAGGYTDTQYF. As DNA, the CDR3 is TGTGCCAGCAGCTTGGAGCTAGCGGGGGGGTACACAGATACGCAGTATTTT.

The chain carries TRBV7-9 and TRBJ2-1; perhaps TRBD2 as D (6 bases). This CDR3 is built from 15 residues. In germline, CDR1 is SEHNR, CDR2 FQNEAQ (reference sequence). V was clipped by 1 base and J by 7 bases, with 14 bases between them. The CDR3 region has the DNA TGTGCCAGCAGCTTAGTCCCAGGGAGGAGAAATGAGCAGTTCTTC. Translating it yields CASSLVPGRRNEQFF.

The rearrangement links TRBV5-1 to TRBJ1-3; TRBD1 agrees at 7 bases. Germline-derived CDR1 and CDR2 are SGHRS and YFSETQ. V was pared by 4 bases and J by 2 bases, with 3 bases of the junction left unmatched. This CDR3 region has 14 residues. The CDR3 loop is CASSRTGPGNTIYF. The CDR3 DNA reads as TGCGCCAGCAGCCGGACAGGACCTGGAAACACCATATATTTT.

The CDR3 DNA follows: TGCAGTGCTAGTTCGACAGGGATCCCCTCACGGTACGGATACGAGCAGTACTTC. Encoded protein: CSASSTGIPSRYGYEQYF. The genes are TRBV20-1 and TRBJ2-7; 7 nucleotides line up with TRBD1. The V and J ends lost 3 bases and 4 bases, in that order; junction bases with no gene match: 21. From germline, CDR1 is DFQATT and CDR2 SNEGSKA (reference sequence). The CDR3 has 18 residues.

The V gene is TRBV28, the J gene TRBJ1-1; D is possibly TRBD1 (6 bases). This CDR3 is built from 15 residues. Germline loops: CDR1 MDHEN, CDR2 SYDVKM. V gave up 1 base and J gave up 5 bases, with 14 bases separating them. The CDR3, as DNA: TGTGCCAGCAGTTTATTTGCGGGGGCGGGGACTGAAGCTTTCTTT. Translating it yields CASSLFAGAGTEAFF.

The chain uses TRBV20-1 and TRBJ1-1; no reliable D call. The CDR3 consists of 13 residues. The V end lost 3 bases, the J end lost 2 bases, and 10 bases lay between the germline ends. CDR1 and CDR2 (germline): DFQATT, SNEGSKA (reference sequence). Here the CDR3 DNA reads TGCAGTGCTAGTTCAGATCAAAACACTGAAGCTTTCTTT. Translated, it gives CSASSDQNTEAFF.